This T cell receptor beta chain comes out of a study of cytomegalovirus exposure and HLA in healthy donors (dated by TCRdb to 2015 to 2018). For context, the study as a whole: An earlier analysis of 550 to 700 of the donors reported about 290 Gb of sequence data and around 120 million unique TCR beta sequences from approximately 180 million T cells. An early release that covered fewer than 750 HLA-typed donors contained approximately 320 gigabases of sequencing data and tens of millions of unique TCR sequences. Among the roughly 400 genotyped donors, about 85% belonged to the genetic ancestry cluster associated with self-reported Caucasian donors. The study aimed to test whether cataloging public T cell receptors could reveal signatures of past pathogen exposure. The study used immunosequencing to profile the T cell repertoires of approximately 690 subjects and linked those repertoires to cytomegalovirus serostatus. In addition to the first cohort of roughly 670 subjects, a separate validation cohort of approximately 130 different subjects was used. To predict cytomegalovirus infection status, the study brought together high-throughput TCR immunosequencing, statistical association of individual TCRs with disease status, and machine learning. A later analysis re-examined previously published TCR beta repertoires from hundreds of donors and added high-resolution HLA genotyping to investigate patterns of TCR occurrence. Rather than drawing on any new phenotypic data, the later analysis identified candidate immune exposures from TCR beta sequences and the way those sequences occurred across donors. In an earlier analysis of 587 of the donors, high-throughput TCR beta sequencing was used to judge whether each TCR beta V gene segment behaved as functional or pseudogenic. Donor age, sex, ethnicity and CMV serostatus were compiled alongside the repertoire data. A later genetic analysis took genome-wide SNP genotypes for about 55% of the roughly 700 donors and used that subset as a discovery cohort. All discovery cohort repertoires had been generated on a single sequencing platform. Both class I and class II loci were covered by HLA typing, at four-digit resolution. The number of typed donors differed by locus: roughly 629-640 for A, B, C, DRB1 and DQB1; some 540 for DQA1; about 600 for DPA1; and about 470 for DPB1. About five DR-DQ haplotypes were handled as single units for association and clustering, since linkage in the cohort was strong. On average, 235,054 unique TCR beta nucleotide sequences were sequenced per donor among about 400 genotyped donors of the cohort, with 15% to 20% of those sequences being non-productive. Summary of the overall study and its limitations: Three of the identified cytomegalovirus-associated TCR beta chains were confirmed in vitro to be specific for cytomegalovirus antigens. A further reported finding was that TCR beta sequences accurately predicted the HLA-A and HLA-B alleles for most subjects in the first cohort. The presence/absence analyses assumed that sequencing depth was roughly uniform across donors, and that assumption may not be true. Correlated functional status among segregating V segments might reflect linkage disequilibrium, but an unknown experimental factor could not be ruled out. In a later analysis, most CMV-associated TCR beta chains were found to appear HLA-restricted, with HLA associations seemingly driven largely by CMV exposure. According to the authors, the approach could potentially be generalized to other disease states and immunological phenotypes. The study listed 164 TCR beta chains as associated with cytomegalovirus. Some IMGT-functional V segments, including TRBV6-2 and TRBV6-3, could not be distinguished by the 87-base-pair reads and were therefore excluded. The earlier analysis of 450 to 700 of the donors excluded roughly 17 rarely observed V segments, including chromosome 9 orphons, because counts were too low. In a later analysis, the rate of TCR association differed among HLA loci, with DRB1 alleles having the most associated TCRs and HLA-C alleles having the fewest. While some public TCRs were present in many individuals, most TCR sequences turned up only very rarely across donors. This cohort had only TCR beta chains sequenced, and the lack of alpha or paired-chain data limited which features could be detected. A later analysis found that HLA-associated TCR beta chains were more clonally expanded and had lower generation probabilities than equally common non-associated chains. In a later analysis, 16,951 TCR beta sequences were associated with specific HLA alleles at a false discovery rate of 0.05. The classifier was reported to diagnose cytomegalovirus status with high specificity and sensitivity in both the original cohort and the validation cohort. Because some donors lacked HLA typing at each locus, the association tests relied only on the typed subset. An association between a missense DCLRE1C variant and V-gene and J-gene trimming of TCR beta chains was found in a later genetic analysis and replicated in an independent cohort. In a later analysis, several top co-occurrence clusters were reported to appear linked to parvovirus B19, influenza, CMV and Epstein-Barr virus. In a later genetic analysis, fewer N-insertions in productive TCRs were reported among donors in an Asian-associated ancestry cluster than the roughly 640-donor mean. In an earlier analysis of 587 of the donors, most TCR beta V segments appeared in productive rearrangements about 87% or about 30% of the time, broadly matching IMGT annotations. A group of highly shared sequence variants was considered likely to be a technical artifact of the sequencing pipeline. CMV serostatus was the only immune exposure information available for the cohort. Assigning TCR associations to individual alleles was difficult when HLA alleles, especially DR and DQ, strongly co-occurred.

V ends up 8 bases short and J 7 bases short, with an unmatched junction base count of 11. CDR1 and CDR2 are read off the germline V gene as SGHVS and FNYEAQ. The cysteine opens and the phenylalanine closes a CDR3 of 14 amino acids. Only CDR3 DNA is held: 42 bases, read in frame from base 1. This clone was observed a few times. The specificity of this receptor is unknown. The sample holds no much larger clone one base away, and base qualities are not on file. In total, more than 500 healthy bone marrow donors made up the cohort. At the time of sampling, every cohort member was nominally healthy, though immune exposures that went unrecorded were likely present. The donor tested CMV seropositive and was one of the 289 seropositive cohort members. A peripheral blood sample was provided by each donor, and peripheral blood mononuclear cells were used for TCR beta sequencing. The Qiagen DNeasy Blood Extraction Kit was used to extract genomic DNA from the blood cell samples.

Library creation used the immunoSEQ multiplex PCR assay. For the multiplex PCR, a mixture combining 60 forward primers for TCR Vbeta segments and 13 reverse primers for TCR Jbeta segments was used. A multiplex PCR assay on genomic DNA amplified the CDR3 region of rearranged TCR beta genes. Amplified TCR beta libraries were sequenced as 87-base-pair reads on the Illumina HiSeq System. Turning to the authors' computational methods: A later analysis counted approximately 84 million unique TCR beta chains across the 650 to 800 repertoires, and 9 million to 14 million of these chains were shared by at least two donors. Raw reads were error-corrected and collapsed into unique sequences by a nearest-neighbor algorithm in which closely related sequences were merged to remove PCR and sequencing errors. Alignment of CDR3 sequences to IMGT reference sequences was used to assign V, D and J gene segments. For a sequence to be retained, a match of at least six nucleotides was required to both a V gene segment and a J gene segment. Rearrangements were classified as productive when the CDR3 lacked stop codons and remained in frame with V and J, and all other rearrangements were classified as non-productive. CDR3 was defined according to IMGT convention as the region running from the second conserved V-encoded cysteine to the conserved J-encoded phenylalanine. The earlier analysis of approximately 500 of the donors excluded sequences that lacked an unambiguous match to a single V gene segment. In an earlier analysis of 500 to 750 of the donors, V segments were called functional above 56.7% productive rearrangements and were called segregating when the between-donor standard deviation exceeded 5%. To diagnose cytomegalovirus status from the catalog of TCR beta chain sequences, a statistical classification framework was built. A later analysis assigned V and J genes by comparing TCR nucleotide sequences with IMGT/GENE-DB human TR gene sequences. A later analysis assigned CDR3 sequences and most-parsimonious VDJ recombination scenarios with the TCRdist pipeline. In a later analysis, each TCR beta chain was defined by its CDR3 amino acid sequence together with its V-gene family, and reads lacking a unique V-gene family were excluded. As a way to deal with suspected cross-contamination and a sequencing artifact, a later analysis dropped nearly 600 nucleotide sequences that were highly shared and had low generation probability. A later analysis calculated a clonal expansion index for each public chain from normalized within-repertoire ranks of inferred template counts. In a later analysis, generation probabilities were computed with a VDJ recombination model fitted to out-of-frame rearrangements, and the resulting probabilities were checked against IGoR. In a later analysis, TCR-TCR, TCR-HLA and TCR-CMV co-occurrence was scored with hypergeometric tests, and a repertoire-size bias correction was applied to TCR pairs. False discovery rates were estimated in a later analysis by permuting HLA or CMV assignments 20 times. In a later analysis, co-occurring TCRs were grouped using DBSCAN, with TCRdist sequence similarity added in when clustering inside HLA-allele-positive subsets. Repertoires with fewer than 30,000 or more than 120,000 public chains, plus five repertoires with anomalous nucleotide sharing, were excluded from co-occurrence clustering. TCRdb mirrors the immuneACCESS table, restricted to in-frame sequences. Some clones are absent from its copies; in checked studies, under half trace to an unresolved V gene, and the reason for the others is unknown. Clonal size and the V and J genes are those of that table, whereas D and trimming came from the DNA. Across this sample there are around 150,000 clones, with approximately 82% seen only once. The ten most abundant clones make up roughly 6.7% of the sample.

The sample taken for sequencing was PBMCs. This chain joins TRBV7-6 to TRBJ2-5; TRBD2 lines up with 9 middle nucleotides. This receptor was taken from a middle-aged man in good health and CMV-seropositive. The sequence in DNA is TGTGCCAGCCTTGGGCTAGCGGGGTTCGGGACCCAGTACTTC. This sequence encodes CASLGLAGFGTQYF.